This T cell receptor (beta chain) was obtained from a study of T cell repertoires in cytomegalovirus infection. From the reads, TCRdb called clonotypes with MiXCR, one entry per CDR3 protein. This sample has some 920,000 distinct CDR3 sequences; approximately 33% occur once, and the top ten carry 10% to 15%. As regards this clonotype: Antigen unknown.

Germline V gives CDR1 SEHNR, CDR2 FQNEAQ (reference sequence). There are 15 residues in the CDR3. Between the trimmed V and J ends, which lost 6 bases and 4 bases, there was a span of 18 bases. The J gene is TRBJ1-2, the V gene TRBV7-9; D remains ambiguous. Sequenced here: cultured CD8+ T cells from PBMCs, sampled from culture after CMV antigen stimulation. This TCR was recovered from a human donor in good health (CMV status not recorded). Some clones in this sample may be carry-over from other donors' samples. DNA of the CDR3: TGTGCCAGCAGACCCTCAACATACCAGTCCTATGGCTACACCTTC. It specifies CASRPSTYQSYGYTF.